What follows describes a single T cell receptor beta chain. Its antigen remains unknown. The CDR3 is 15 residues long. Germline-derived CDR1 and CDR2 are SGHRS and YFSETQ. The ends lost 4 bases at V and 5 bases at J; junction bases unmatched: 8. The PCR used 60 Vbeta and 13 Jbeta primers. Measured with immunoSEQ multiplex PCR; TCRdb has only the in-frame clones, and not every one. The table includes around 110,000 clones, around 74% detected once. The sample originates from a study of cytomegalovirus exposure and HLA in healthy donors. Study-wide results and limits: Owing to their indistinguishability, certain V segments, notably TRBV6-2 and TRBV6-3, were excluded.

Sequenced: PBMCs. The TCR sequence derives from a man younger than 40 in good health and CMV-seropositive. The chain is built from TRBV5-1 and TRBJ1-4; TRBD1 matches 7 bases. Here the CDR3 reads CASSLRQGGNEKLFF. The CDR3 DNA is TGCGCCAGCAGCCTCCGACAGGGAGGAAATGAAAAACTGTTTTTT.